These 22 T cell receptor beta chains share one sample of origin, sequenced in a study of shared clonotypes between healthy human individuals. The assay was immunoSEQ multiplex PCR, and TCRdb's table has in-frame clones only and misses some. The sample consists of 1.5 million to 2.5 million clones, roughly 94% of them appearing once. CD45RO-negative CD8 cells positively selected for CCR7 made up the naive population, which excluded terminally differentiated effector memory CD45RA+ cells. The sequencing input was naive CD8+ T cells sorted from blood. The receptors stem from a man between 18 and 35 years old in good health.

V and J are TRBV7-9 and TRBJ2-3; weak D call: TRBD2 (5 bases). Trimming removed 5 bases from V and 3 bases from J, with 18 bases in between. CDR3 length: 16 residues. CDR1 is SEHNR, CDR2 FQNEAQ, per germline (reference sequence). In DNA form, the CDR3 reads TGTGCCAGCAGCCCTATTGCGGGTGTCCATACAGATACGCAGTATTTT. Its translation is CASSPIAGVHTDTQYF.

This chain uses TRBV7-6 with TRBJ2-2, with D maybe TRBD2 (6 bases). Germline V gene data show CDR1 as SGHVS and CDR2 as FNYEAQ. This CDR3 region has 15 residues. The V end lost 5 bases, the J end lost 6 bases, and 16 bases lay between the germline ends. CDR3 loop: CASSPGREQAGELFF. The CDR3 DNA reads TGTGCCAGCAGCCCAGGACGGGAGCAAGCCGGGGAGCTGTTTTTT.

The chain employs TRBV9 and TRBJ2-1; maybe TRBD2 (5 bases). CDR1 is SGDLS, CDR2 YYNGEE, per germline. The ends were cut back, 0 bases at V and 7 bases at J, with 11 bases in the middle. CDR3 length: 14 residues. Here the CDR3 reads CASSVDPSLNEQFF. The CDR3 DNA is TGTGCCAGCAGCGTAGACCCTAGCTTAAATGAGCAGTTCTTC.

V is TRBV27 and J is TRBJ2-1; 9 nucleotides agree with TRBD2. There are 14 residues in the CDR3. Germline-derived CDR1 and CDR2 are MNHEY and SMNVEV (reference sequence). V was clipped by 3 bases and J by 8 bases; unmatched bases: 5. For the CDR3, the DNA is TGTGCCAGCAGTTTGGGGCGGGGGGGGCATGAGCAGTTCTTC. Translated, it gives CASSLGRGGHEQFF.

The CDR3 coding sequence is TGTGCCAGCAGCGGAAAGGGGTCTTCCTACGAGCAGTACTTC. It is translated as CASSGKGSSYEQYF. The V and J genes are TRBV9 and TRBJ2-7; D possibly corresponds to TRBD1 (5 bases). The CDR3 loop spans 14 amino acids. CDR1 and CDR2 from the germline V gene are SGDLS and YYNGEE. Trimming took 3 bases from V and 1 from J, leaving 11 bases between them.

This chain uses TRBV5-1 with TRBJ2-5; the match to TRBD2 covers 7 bases. With V trimmed by 0 bases and J by 3 bases, 8 bases remained unmatched. There are 16 residues in the CDR3. CDR1 is SGHRS, CDR2 YFSETQ, per germline. The CDR3, as DNA: TGCGCCAGCAGCTTGGCCTTTCTAGCGGCCGAAGAGACCCAGTACTTC. This translates into CASSLAFLAAEETQYF.

V is TRBV27 and J is TRBJ2-1; D is perhaps TRBD2 (6 bases). CDR1 and CDR2 (germline): MNHEY, SMNVEV (reference sequence). Between the trimmed V and J ends, which lost 6 bases and 0 bases, there was a span of 12 bases. The CDR3 covers 15 residues. The CDR3 DNA reads TGTGCCAGCAGAAGCGCGGGGAGCTCCTACAATGAGCAGTTCTTC. Residues: CASRSAGSSYNEQFF.

The rearrangement links TRBV27 to TRBJ2-7, with D tentatively TRBD1 or TRBD2 (5 bases each). This CDR3 region has 16 residues. The ends were cut back, 4 bases at V and 2 bases at J, with 18 bases in the middle. Germline loops: CDR1 MNHEY, CDR2 SMNVEV (reference sequence). The DNA of the CDR3 is TGTGCCAGCAGTTCCCTGACCGGGACGGGAACCTACGAGCAGTACTTC. This translates into CASSSLTGTGTYEQYF.

The gene calls are TRBV27 and TRBJ1-2; D may be TRBD1 (5 bases). Germline V lookup: CDR1 MNHEY, CDR2 SMNVEV (reference sequence). The germline V and J ends were trimmed by 5 bases and 3 bases, with 13 bases remaining between them. This CDR3 is built from 14 residues. In nucleotides, the CDR3 is TGTGCCAGCAGTCCACGGGCAGGGCACTATGGCTACACCTTC. It codes for CASSPRAGHYGYTF.

V gene TRBV11-3 combines with J gene TRBJ1-5; 9 nucleotides align to TRBD1. V lost 1 base, J lost 3 bases, and 10 bases stayed unmatched. Germline V lookup: CDR1 SGHNT, CDR2 YENEEA. There are 18 residues in the CDR3. The CDR3, as DNA: TGTGCCAGCAGCTTAGGGGCCCATGACAGGGGGGTCAATCAGCCCCAGCATTTT. It yields the protein CASSLGAHDRGVNQPQHF.

The CDR3 bases are TGTGCCAGCAGGGACTCAGGCCACGAGCAGTACTTC. Translating it yields CASRDSGHEQYF. This chain connects TRBV14 to TRBJ2-7; the D gene is possibly TRBD2 (5 bases). Germline V lookup: CDR1 SGHDN, CDR2 FVKESK. The CDR3 consists of 12 residues. V was trimmed by 6 bases and J by 5 bases, leaving 11 bases between them.

The J gene is TRBJ1-3, the V gene TRBV27, with 11 bases lining up with TRBD1. CDR1 and CDR2 from the germline V gene are MNHEY and SMNVEV (reference sequence). This CDR3 contains 15 residues. The V and J ends lost 6 bases and 2 bases, in that order; junction bases with no gene match: 3. The CDR3 loop reads CASSQDRGPGNTIYF. The CDR3 DNA sequence: TGTGCCAGCAGCCAGGACAGGGGGCCTGGAAACACCATATATTTT.

This CDR3 is CASSYSGYFDAFF. The CDR3, as DNA: TGTGCCAGCAGTTACTCCGGGTACTTCGATGCTTTCTTT. The chain is built from TRBV6-5 and TRBJ1-1; D gene ambiguous. CDR1 is MNHEY, CDR2 SVGAGI, per germline. Trimming took off 0 bases at V and 11 bases at J, with 13 bases between the two ends. This CDR3 spans 13 amino acids.

This rearrangement joins TRBV30 to TRBJ2-7; 7 nucleotides line up with TRBD2. The CDR3 sequence is 13 residues long. V was clipped by 2 bases and J by 7 bases; unmatched bases: 8. Germline CDR1 GTSNPN, CDR2 SVGIG (reference sequence). The CDR3 loop is CAWSFGASGEQYF. In DNA, the CDR3 is TGTGCCTGGAGTTTCGGGGCTAGCGGAGAGCAGTACTTC. Based on the CDR3 plus reference TRBV30 and TRBJ2-7, the full variable domain is SQTIHQWPATLVQPVGSPLSLECTVEGTSNPNLYWYRQAAGRGLQLLFYSVGIGQISSEVPQNLSASRPQDRQFILSSKKLLLSDSGFYLCAWSFGASGEQYFGPGTRLTVT.

The chain combines TRBV6-5 with TRBJ1-3; D remains unclear. The CDR3 contains 13 residues. Trimming shortened V by 5 bases and J by 0 bases, and 5 bases separated the two germline ends. Germline-derived CDR1 and CDR2 are MNHEY and SVGAGI. The CDR3 reads CASSAASGNTIYF. CDR3 nucleotides: TGTGCCAGCAGTGCAGCCTCTGGAAACACCATATATTTT.

This chain uses TRBV6-5 with TRBJ2-7; D may be TRBD1 or TRBD2 (6 bases each). Germline-derived CDR1 and CDR2 are MNHEY and SVGAGI. Between the trimmed V and J ends, which lost 0 bases and 4 bases, there was a span of 13 bases. There are 15 residues in the CDR3. This chain's CDR3 is CASSYSGGPGYEQYF. The CDR3 DNA reads as TGTGCCAGCAGTTACTCGGGGGGCCCTGGGTACGAGCAGTACTTC.

Concerning this clone itself: This same CDR3 is encoded by further DNA sequences in the sample. The chain uses TRBV27 and TRBJ1-2; the D gene is possibly TRBD1 (6 bases). This CDR3 region has 14 residues. The germline CDR1 and CDR2 sequences are MNHEY and SMNVEV (reference sequence). Deletions cut 6 bases from V and 2 bases from J, with 13 bases between. Written as DNA, the CDR3 is TGTGCCAGCAGCCTGACAGGTTCAAACTATGGCTACACCTTC. Its protein is CASSLTGSNYGYTF.

V usage is TRBV5-4 and J usage is TRBJ2-7, with D uncertain. The germline V gene encodes CDR1 SGHNT and CDR2 YYREEE (reference sequence). The CDR3 loop spans 13 amino acids. V was clipped by 2 bases and J by 2 bases, with 8 bases between them. The DNA for the CDR3 is TGTGCCAGCAGCTTCGGGTGGACCTACGAGCAGTACTTC. Protein product: CASSFGWTYEQYF.

The rearrangement uses TRBV6-5 and TRBJ1-2; D not resolved. Germline V gene data show CDR1 as MNHEY and CDR2 as SVGAGI. The CDR3 is made up of 13 amino acids. Deletions cut 0 bases from V and 6 bases from J, with 8 bases between. The CDR3 DNA sequence: TGTGCCAGCAGTTACTCGAGGTGGGATGGCTACACCTTC. Translating it yields CASSYSRWDGYTF.

This chain connects TRBV13 to TRBJ2-1, with D tentatively TRBD1 or TRBD2 (5 bases each). This CDR3 has 15 residues. Trimming took 5 bases from V and 1 from J, leaving 12 bases between them. Per germline, CDR1 PRHDT and CDR2 FYEKMQ (reference sequence). CDR3 loop: CASSIGTESYNEQFF. CDR3 DNA sequence: TGTGCCAGCAGCATTGGGACCGAATCCTACAATGAGCAGTTCTTC.

The V and J genes are TRBV18 and TRBJ1-1; weak D call: TRBD1 (6 bases). Germline V gene lookup returns CDR1 KGHSH and CDR2 LQKENI. V lost 2 bases and J lost 6, with 13 bases in between. The CDR3 has 14 residues. In nucleotides, the CDR3 is TGTGCCAGCTCACCAATCGACAGGCCCGCTGAAGCTTTCTTT. Translated: CASSPIDRPAEAFF. Looking up the rest from reference TRBV18 and TRBJ1-1 gives the full variable domain: NAGVMQNPRHLVRRRGQEARLRCSPMKGHSHVYWYRQLPEEGLKFMVYLQKENIIDESGMPKERFSAEFPKEGPSILRIQQVVRGDSAAYFCASSPIDRPAEAFFGQGTRLTVV.

The chain has TRBV5-1 and TRBJ1-1; tentatively, D is TRBD1 (5 bases). The CDR3 length is 14 residues. In germline, CDR1 is SGHRS, CDR2 YFSETQ. Deletions cut 7 bases from V and 2 bases from J, with 15 bases between. The CDR3 protein is CASRPGTGNTEAFF. The CDR3 nucleotides read TGCGCCAGCCGTCCCGGGACCGGCAACACTGAAGCTTTCTTT.